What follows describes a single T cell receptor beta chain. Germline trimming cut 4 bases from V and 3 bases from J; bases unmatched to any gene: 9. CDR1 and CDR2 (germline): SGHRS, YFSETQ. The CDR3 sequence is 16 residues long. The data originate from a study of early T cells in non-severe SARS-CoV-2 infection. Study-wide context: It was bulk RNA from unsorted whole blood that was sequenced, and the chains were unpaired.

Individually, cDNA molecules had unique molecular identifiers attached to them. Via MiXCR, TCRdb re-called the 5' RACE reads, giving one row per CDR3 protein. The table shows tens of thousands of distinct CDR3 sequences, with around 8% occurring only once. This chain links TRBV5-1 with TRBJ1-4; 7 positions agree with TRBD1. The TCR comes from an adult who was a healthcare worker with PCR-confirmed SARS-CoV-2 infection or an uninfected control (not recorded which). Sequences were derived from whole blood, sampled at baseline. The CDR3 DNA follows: TGCGCCAGCAGCAGCGGGACAGTGAAACCTAATGAAAAACTGTTTTTT. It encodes CASSSGTVKPNEKLFF.